Described below is a single T cell receptor beta chain sequence and its context. Its antigen is unknown. These data come from a study of cytomegalovirus exposure and HLA in healthy donors. At the level of the study: Within the Caucasian-associated ancestry cluster were roughly 81% of the roughly 400 genotyped donors. General study points: A previous analysis found most TCR beta V segments productive roughly 87% or roughly 30% of the time. A later analysis revealed that TCR association rates differed between HLA loci, peaking at DRB1 and bottoming out at HLA-C.

The V gene's germline CDR1 is MNHEY and CDR2 SMNVEV (reference sequence). V shed 8 bases and J 4 bases; nucleotides not matched to a gene: 6. The CDR3 loop spans 15 amino acids. Amplification used 60 Vbeta primers and 13 Jbeta primers. Repertoires were generated with immunoSEQ multiplex PCR, while TCRdb's copy carries only in-frame clones and drops some. The data show under 200,000 clones, approximately 82% seen once. This clonotype originated in a man aged 45-65 years in good health and CMV-seropositive. Source material: PBMCs. This chain connects TRBV27 to TRBJ2-6; 9 nucleotides line up with TRBD1. CDR3 protein: CASHGTGTGANVLTF. CDR3 sequence (DNA): TGTGCCAGCCACGGGACAGGGACCGGGGCCAACGTCCTGACTTTC.